The 21 T cell receptor beta chains below were found in one sample sequenced in a study of post-analysis software for immune sequencing data. Findings of the study overall: The study found TRBV5-6, TRBV5-1 and TRBV20-1 among four to six TRBV segments more frequent in patients than controls.

cDNA libraries of TCR beta carried unique molecular identifiers. TCRdb itself ran the PCR reads through MiXCR, one entry per CDR3 protein. The table has around 770,000 distinct CDR3 sequences, about half seen once. For these TCRs, the target antigens are not known. Material: blood. The source is a girl aged 5 to 17 with multiple sclerosis.

The genes are TRBV6-5 and TRBJ1-5; 10 bases map to TRBD1. The CDR3 length is 15 residues. The ends lost 4 bases at V and 8 bases at J; junction bases unmatched: 8. Germline V gene sequence: CDR1 MNHEY, CDR2 SVGAGI. CDR3 sequence reads: CASSSGTGVVEPQHF. The CDR3 nucleotides are TGTGCCAGCAGTTCCGGGACAGGGGTAGTGGAGCCCCAGCATTTT.

This chain uses TRBV7-9 with TRBJ2-1; TRBD1 matches at 8 bases. Losses at the gene ends were 2 bases for V and 7 bases for J; bases not matched to a gene: 10. This CDR3 has 16 amino acids. Germline-derived CDR1 and CDR2 are SEHNR and FQNEAQ (reference sequence). Here the CDR3 reads CASSLSGGHRGNEQFF. Written as DNA, the CDR3 is TGTGCCAGCAGCTTATCCGGGGGACACAGGGGGAATGAGCAGTTCTTC.

The chain uses TRBV4-1 and TRBJ1-4; D ambiguous. This CDR3 has 15 residues. With 0 bases removed from V and 1 base from J, the gap between germline ends came to 6 bases. Per germline, CDR1 MGHRA and CDR2 YSYEKL. The CDR3 DNA is TGCGCCAGCAGCCAAGAACGGGGAACTAATGAAAAACTGTTTTTT. Protein product: CASSQERGTNEKLFF.

This clonotype was seen only a few times. The rearrangement uses TRBV5-1 and TRBJ2-1; 13 bases map to TRBD2. Trimming at V came to 0 bases and at J to 8 bases, leaving 11 bases not matched to a gene. Germline V CDR1 and CDR2: SGHRS, YFSETQ. There are 18 residues in the CDR3. The CDR3 coding sequence is TGCGCCAGCAGCTTGGGGACTAGCGGGAGAGGTGGGTCTCATGAGCAGTTCTTC. Translated: CASSLGTSGRGGSHEQFF.

The chain couples TRBV5-6 to TRBJ2-1; 12 nucleotides align to TRBD2. This CDR3 is 18 amino acids long. CDR1 SGHDT and CDR2 YYEEEE come from the germline V gene. After removal of 0 bases from V and 0 bases from J, the junction contained 4 bases not matched to a gene. The CDR3 bases are TGTGCCAGCAGCTTGGAGCTAGCGGGAGGGATCTCCTACAATGAGCAGTTCTTC. Translating it yields CASSLELAGGISYNEQFF.

The V gene is TRBV27, the J gene TRBJ2-7; no clear D. With 2 bases removed from V and 7 bases from J, the gap between germline ends came to 15 bases. CDR3 size: 14 residues. Germline V gene data show CDR1 as MNHEY and CDR2 as SMNVEV (reference sequence). For the CDR3, the DNA is TGTGCCAGCAGTTTAATTCTAGGAGCCGGTGAGCAGTACTTC. Protein: CASSLILGAGEQYF.

The rearrangement uses TRBV25-1 and TRBJ1-1; a weak D match, TRBD1 (5 bases). V lost 6 bases and J lost 2, with 13 bases in between. This CDR3 comprises 14 residues. Germline-derived CDR1 and CDR2 are MGHDK and SYGVNS. The CDR3 region is CASSHRLANTEAFF. In DNA form, the CDR3 reads TGTGCCAGCAGCCACAGGTTGGCAAACACTGAAGCTTTCTTT.

This chain links TRBV4-3 with TRBJ2-1, with a weak D call TRBD2 (6 bases). Germline V gene data show CDR1 as LGHNA and CDR2 as YSLEER. The CDR3 loop spans 15 amino acids. Trimming removed 3 bases from V and 0 bases from J, with 9 bases in between. CDR3 region: CASSQSGYSYNEQFF. The CDR3 DNA is TGCGCCAGCAGCCAGAGCGGGTACTCCTACAATGAGCAGTTCTTC.

This chain uses TRBV25-1 with TRBJ2-5; 9 bases map to TRBD1. V shed 5 bases and J 6 bases; nucleotides not matched to a gene: 7. Per the germline V gene, CDR1 is MGHDK and CDR2 is SYGVNS. The CDR3 has 14 residues. Written as DNA, the CDR3 is TGTGCCAGCAGTCCCTCGGACAGGGGCCAGACCCAGTACTTC. It codes for CASSPSDRGQTQYF.

This clonotype has a handful of counts. The rearrangement joins TRBV29-1 to TRBJ2-7; TRBD1 might be the D (7 bases). Per the germline V gene, CDR1 is SQVTM and CDR2 is ANQGSEA. The CDR3 runs 14 residues. V was cut by 7 bases and J by 0 bases, with 16 bases left in between. Here the CDR3 DNA reads TGCAGCGCGACGACAGGGAGGAGCTCCTACGAGCAGTACTTC. Amino acids: CSATTGRSSYEQYF.

The chain joins TRBV7-9 to TRBJ2-7; tentative D call: TRBD1 (8 bases). The ends were cut back, 5 bases at V and 7 bases at J, with 21 bases in the middle. The CDR3 is 15 residues long. Germline V gene sequence: CDR1 SEHNR, CDR2 FQNEAQ (reference sequence). This CDR3 is CASSTAGQVIVEQYF. The CDR3 DNA follows: TGTGCCAGCAGCACAGCGGGACAGGTAATAGTGGAGCAGTACTTC.

The genes are TRBV12-3 or TRBV12-4 and TRBJ2-4; D is possibly TRBD1 or TRBD2 (5 bases each). The closer fit of TRBJ2-7 to the DNA end suggests the J call may be wrong. The CDR3 spans 14 residues. CDR3 amino acids: CASSLRGEDYEQYF. The CDR3 DNA reads TGTGCCAGCAGTTTGAGGGGAGAAGATTACGAGCAGTACTTC.

This clonotype was seen once. The V gene is TRBV20-1, the J gene TRBJ2-1; 12 positions agree with TRBD2. This CDR3 comprises 14 residues. From germline, CDR1 is DFQATT and CDR2 SNEGSKA (reference sequence). The V and J ends lost 0 bases and 7 bases, in that order; junction bases with no gene match: 1. CDR3 coding DNA: TGCAGTGCTAGAGACGGGACTAGCGGGAATGAGCAGTTCTTC. Translation gives CSARDGTSGNEQFF.

The CDR3: CASSIGLAGITDTQYF. CDR3 bases: TGCGCCAGCAGCATAGGACTAGCGGGAATCACAGATACGCAGTATTTT. The genes are TRBV5-1 and TRBJ2-3, with 12 positions matching TRBD2. From germline, CDR1 is SGHRS and CDR2 YFSETQ. Unmatched junction bases numbered 5, after V lost 4 bases and J lost 2 bases. The CDR3 spans 16 residues.

This rearrangement joins TRBV7-9 to TRBJ2-7; D is perhaps TRBD2 (7 bases). There are 17 residues in the CDR3. The germline gives CDR1 SEHNR, CDR2 FQNEAQ (reference sequence). The ends were cut back, 5 bases at V and 0 bases at J, with 20 bases in the middle. CDR3 loop: CASSRTLGRGVSYEQYF. As DNA, the CDR3 is TGTGCCAGCAGCCGGACCCTAGGGAGGGGGGTCTCCTACGAGCAGTACTTC.

V and J are TRBV9 and TRBJ1-2; 8 bases align to TRBD1. V was clipped by 7 bases and J by 6 bases; unmatched bases: 5. There are 12 residues in the CDR3. The germline V gene encodes CDR1 SGDLS and CDR2 YYNGEE. CDR3 sequence: CASVSGGNGYTF. The CDR3 DNA is TGTGCCAGCGTGTCAGGGGGCAATGGCTACACCTTC.

CDR3 sequence: CASSLRGSRYNEQFF. The CDR3 DNA reads TGTGCCAGCAGTTTGCGAGGGAGTCGCTACAATGAGCAGTTCTTC. The chain couples TRBV28 to TRBJ2-1; possible D gene TRBD2, 5 bases. Germline V gene data show CDR1 as MDHEN and CDR2 as SYDVKM. CDR3 length equals 15 residues. Trimming removed 3 bases at V and 3 bases at J, with 12 bases between. The variable domain in full, completed from reference TRBV28 and TRBJ2-1, reads DVKVTQSSRYLVKRTGEKVFLECVQDMDHENMFWYRQDPGLGLRLIYFSYDVKMKEKGDIPEGYSVSREKKERFSLILESASTNQTSMYLCASSLRGSRYNEQFFGPGTRLTVL.

In its sample, this clonotype was seen once. The chain joins TRBV7-3 to TRBJ2-3; 8 nucleotides agree with TRBD2. Germline V gene sequence: CDR1 SGHTA, CDR2 FQGTGA. V lost 2 bases to trimming and J lost 6 bases; unmatched junction nucleotides: 4. The CDR3 is 14 amino acids. The CDR3 sequence: CASSLRAGVDTQYF. The CDR3 region has the DNA TGTGCCAGCAGCTTACGAGCGGGAGTGGATACGCAGTATTTT.

The chain employs TRBV7-8 and TRBJ2-2; the D is unclear. V lost 1 base and J lost 9, with 15 bases in between. There are 15 residues in the CDR3. Germline values: CDR1 SGHVS, CDR2 FQNEAQ. The CDR3 DNA reads TGTGCCAGCAGCTTAGGGTCACAGCTCGTGAGGGAGCTGTTTTTT. As protein: CASSLGSQLVRELFF.

Details on this clonotype: Since no conserved phenylalanine or tryptophan closes the CDR3, a read error is the likely cause. This chain connects TRBV7-8 to TRBJ2-7; TRBD2 aligns across 11 bases. CDR1 is SGHVS, CDR2 FQNEAQ, per germline. Trimming at V came to 4 bases and at J to 0 bases, leaving 2 bases not matched to a gene. The length of the CDR3 is 15 residues. CDR3 region: CASSSTSGASYEQYC. Here the CDR3 DNA reads TGTGCCAGCAGCTCGACTAGCGGGGCCTCCTACGAGCAGTACTGC.

This clonotype has a single count. CDR3 protein: CSVGDAGVVGDEQYF. Here the CDR3 DNA reads TGCAGTGTGGGGGATGCGGGAGTCGTAGGGGATGAGCAGTACTTC. The gene calls are TRBV20-1 and TRBJ2-5, with TRBD2 matching 7 bases. This CDR3 is built from 15 residues. CDR1 is DFQATT and CDR2 is SNEGSKA in the germline V gene (reference sequence). Unmatched junction bases numbered 22, after V lost 7 bases and J lost 11 bases.